The count of the clone carrying this T cell receptor beta chain is one. Antigen: not known. This sample is part of a study of radiation and T cells in renal cell carcinoma. Turning to the study itself: Nephrectomy followed 15 Gy stereotactic body radiation by 4 weeks. Study-level results: From baseline, blood top tumor clonotypes peaked at 2 weeks post-radiation.

V shed 5 bases, J shed 6 bases, and the junction held 5 bases outside the gene matches. Germline values: CDR1 SGHRS, CDR2 YFSETQ. The CDR3 covers 14 residues. The repertoire was sequenced with immunoSEQ multiplex PCR; TCRdb's copy has only in-frame clones and lacks some. The sample lists about 120,000 clones, around 81% occurring once. As to time point: blood 2 weeks post-SBRT. Treatment reported: 15 Gy SBRT to primary tumor, nephrectomy 4 weeks later. After SBRT, blood was collected at 2 and 4 weeks, plus baseline. The chain joins TRBV5-1 to TRBJ2-1, with 10 bases lining up with TRBD2. The sequence derives from a man over 45 with renal cell carcinoma. The material sequenced was blood, taken from a patient whose treatment included radiotherapy and nephrectomy. CDR3 coding DNA: TGCGCCAGCAGGATGGGACTAGCGATCAATGAGCAGTTCTTC. Protein sequence: CASRMGLAINEQFF.